A single sample is the source of the 25 T cell receptor beta chains below, sequenced in a study of T cells in narcolepsy. TCRdb keeps only in-frame clones here, not all; method: immunoSEQ multiplex PCR. The top ten hold 0.8% to 1.2% of the sample, which has under 35,000 clones, 75% to 90% seen once. The source material was memory (CD45RA-) CD4+ T cells from blood. The receptors stem from a human donor in good health.

This clone has a single count. The chain is built from TRBV7-2 and TRBJ1-4, with D possibly matching TRBD1 (5 bases). Germline CDR1 is SGHTA and CDR2 is FQGNSA. V was shortened by 2 bases and J by 3 bases, with 10 bases between the two germline ends. This CDR3 spans 15 amino acids. In nucleotides, the CDR3 is TGTGCCAGCAGCTTAACGGGGCTGGCTAATGAAAAACTGTTTTTT. This gives the protein CASSLTGLANEKLFF.

The chain links TRBV21-1 to TRBJ2-2; the listed D gene, TRBD1, was not tested against the DNA. TRBV21-1 is designated a pseudogene. The CDR3 consists of 18 residues. CDR3 in DNA: TGTGCCAGCAGCAAAGAGGCAGGGACAGTCGATGGGACCGGGGAGCTGTTTTTT. The encoded protein is CASSKEAGTVDGTGELFF.

This clone was found a few times. The chain couples TRBV28 to TRBJ2-7, with D maybe TRBD2 (5 bases). V lost 2 bases to trimming and J lost 0 bases, with 8 bases between them. In germline, CDR1 is MDHEN, CDR2 SYDVKM. The CDR3 extends over 14 amino acids. The CDR3: CASSLQRSSYEQYF. The CDR3 nucleotides are TGTGCCAGCAGTTTACAGCGGAGCTCCTACGAGCAGTACTTC.

V and J are TRBV18 and TRBJ1-2; a possible D gene is TRBD1 (5 bases). The CDR3 is made up of 12 amino acids. With 6 bases removed from V and 4 bases from J, the gap between germline ends came to 9 bases. Germline-derived CDR1 and CDR2 are KGHSH and LQKENI. CDR3 in amino acids: CASSRDRYGYTF. In DNA, the CDR3 is TGTGCCAGCTCGCGGGACCGCTATGGCTACACCTTC.

The CDR3 nucleotides read TGTGCCAGCAGTTACTCAGGTGGCACCTACGAGCAGTACTTC. Amino acid sequence: CASSYSGGTYEQYF. The rearrangement links TRBV6-6 to TRBJ2-7; the D is unclear. V was clipped by 0 bases and J by 2 bases, with 8 bases between them. The CDR3 contains 14 residues. From germline, CDR1 is MNHNY and CDR2 SVGAGI (reference sequence).

The chain joins TRBV7-6 to TRBJ2-5, with D uncertain. The V gene lost 5 bases and the J gene lost 2 bases, with 12 bases spanning the gap. Germline V gene lookup returns CDR1 SGHVS and CDR2 FNYEAQ. The CDR3 is 14 residues long. The CDR3 sequence: CASSPGLSQETQYF. In DNA form, the CDR3 reads TGTGCCAGCAGCCCCGGCCTTTCGCAAGAGACCCAGTACTTC.

Only one count was recorded for this clone. The chain employs TRBV4-2 and TRBJ2-7; 9 bases agree with TRBD2. Germline values: CDR1 LGHNA, CDR2 YNFKEQ. This CDR3 spans 20 amino acids. The ends lost 0 bases at V and 0 bases at J; junction bases unmatched: 15. CDR3 nucleotides: TGTGCCAGCAGCCAAGATCTGGGGCTAGCGGGAACCTTCAGCTCCTACGAGCAGTACTTC. Translation: CASSQDLGLAGTFSSYEQYF.

Relative to its sample, this clone is medium-sized. This sequence joins TRBV6-6 and TRBJ2-7, with 7 nucleotides matching TRBD2. The V gene's germline CDR1 is MNHNY and CDR2 SVGAGI (reference sequence). The J segment lost 7 bases and the V segment lost 2 bases, leaving 8 bases of the junction unmatched. The length of the CDR3 is 14 residues. The CDR3 reads CASSYNGDYGEQYF. The CDR3 DNA sequence: TGTGCCAGCAGTTACAACGGGGACTACGGGGAGCAGTACTTC.

This chain links TRBV7-6 with TRBJ2-7; the D is unclear. V dropped 1 base and J dropped 6 bases, with 19 bases sitting between them. CDR1 SGHVS and CDR2 FNYEAQ come from the germline V gene. The CDR3 sequence is 16 residues long. The CDR3 DNA follows: TGTGCCAGCAGCTTAGGTGCTAGGGCAGAATACAGCGAGCAGTACTTC. Protein sequence: CASSLGARAEYSEQYF.

There are a few counts of this clone. This chain joins TRBV5-1 and TRBJ1-1, with no clear D. Germline loops: CDR1 SGHRS, CDR2 YFSETQ. V shed 0 bases and J shed 5 bases, with 11 bases lying between them. This CDR3 has 14 amino acids. The CDR3 nucleotides read TGCGCCAGCAGCTTGGGGAGGGTGGAGACTGAAGCTTTCTTT. The encoded protein is CASSLGRVETEAFF. The whole variable domain, filled in from reference TRBV5-1 and TRBJ1-1, reads KAGVTQTPRYLIKTRGQQVTLSCSPISGHRSVSWYQQTPGQGLQFLFEYFSETQRNKGNFPGRFSGRQFSNSRSEMNVSTLELGDSALYLCASSLGRVETEAFFGQGTRLTVV.

The genes are TRBV7-9 and TRBJ2-5; a possible D gene is TRBD2 (5 bases). This CDR3 region has 15 residues. V was shortened by 5 bases and J by 2 bases, with 15 bases between the two germline ends. Germline CDR1 reads SEHNR; CDR2 reads FQNEAQ (reference sequence). CDR3 DNA sequence: TGTGCCAGCAGCCCAGTGTTGGGGAGACAAGAGACCCAGTACTTC. The encoded protein is CASSPVLGRQETQYF. Filled out from reference TRBV7-9 and TRBJ2-5, the complete variable domain reads DTGVSQNPRHKITKRGQNVTFRCDPISEHNRLYWYRQTLGQGPEFLTYFQNEAQLEKSRLLSDRFSAERPKGSFSTLEIQRTEQGDSAMYLCASSPVLGRQETQYFGPGTRLLVL.

The V and J genes are TRBV21-1 and TRBJ1-6; no DNA check was done on the table's D call, TRBD1. TRBV21-1 is designated a pseudogene. This CDR3 is 14 amino acids long. The CDR3 protein is CASSPQSRDRPLHF. The DNA for the CDR3 is TGTGCCAGCAGCCCCCAGAGCAGGGATCGACCCCTCCACTTT.

The chain carries TRBV6-5 and TRBJ1-2; D is undetermined. There are 12 residues in the CDR3. In germline, CDR1 is MNHEY, CDR2 SVGAGI. V was clipped by 6 bases and J by 8 bases, with 13 bases between them. This chain's CDR3 is CASRPGVGGYTF. The DNA for the CDR3 is TGTGCCAGCAGGCCCGGTGTGGGAGGCTACACCTTC.

Points on this clone: Other DNA sequences of this sample code for an identical CDR3. This rearrangement joins TRBV4-3 to TRBJ2-2; maybe TRBD1 (6 bases). V was cut by 3 bases and J by 4 bases, with 12 bases left in between. The germline CDR1 and CDR2 sequences are LGHNA and YSLEER. This CDR3 contains 15 residues. The CDR3 spells CASSHWGQGTGELFF. In DNA, the CDR3 is TGCGCCAGCAGCCATTGGGGGCAGGGCACCGGGGAGCTGTTTTTT.

The chain couples TRBV7-6 to TRBJ2-7; no clear D gene. The V gene's germline CDR1 is SGHVS and CDR2 FNYEAQ. The CDR3 is made up of 12 amino acids. Trimming stripped 4 bases from V and 4 bases from J, with 8 bases between. Here the CDR3 reads CASSSDRYEQYF. In DNA form, the CDR3 reads TGTGCCAGCAGCTCGGATAGGTACGAGCAGTACTTC.

This chain links TRBV7-8 with TRBJ2-1; possibly TRBD2 for D (6 bases). The CDR3 has 16 amino acids. V dropped 2 bases and J dropped 0 bases, with 11 bases sitting between them. Germline V lookup: CDR1 SGHVS, CDR2 FQNEAQ. CDR3 DNA: TGTGCCAGCAGCTTATTGGAGGGGACCTCCTACAATGAGCAGTTCTTC. Translating gives CASSLLEGTSYNEQFF.

This clone has only a few counts. V and J are TRBV28 and TRBJ2-2, with TRBD2 matching over 10 bases. CDR1 and CDR2 from the germline V gene are MDHEN and SYDVKM. The CDR3 spans 18 residues. V dropped 5 bases and J dropped 6; count of bases not matched to a gene: 15. The CDR3 spells CASSLSRSGRTRAGELFF. The CDR3 DNA reads TGTGCCAGCAGTCTATCCCGTAGCGGGAGGACTAGGGCCGGGGAGCTGTTTTTT.

This sequence joins TRBV5-1 and TRBJ2-6; TRBD2 matches 11 bases. The CDR3 has 17 residues. V shed 0 bases and J 2 bases; nucleotides not matched to a gene: 1. The V gene's germline CDR1 is SGHRS and CDR2 YFSETQ. CDR3 amino acids: CASSLDSGRAGANVLTF. The CDR3, as DNA: TGCGCCAGCAGCTTGGATAGCGGGAGGGCTGGGGCCAACGTCCTGACTTTC.

This chain links TRBV12-5 with TRBJ2-1; 9 bases are a match to TRBD1. This CDR3 region has 19 residues. J gave up 2 bases and V 4 bases, and 15 bases lay outside the gene matches. CDR1 is LGHNT, CDR2 FRNRAP, per germline. CDR3 in DNA: TGTGCTAGTGGTTGGGACAGGGCTCGGGCCAGCGTGGCCTACAATGAGCAGTTCTTC. Translated: CASGWDRARASVAYNEQFF.

The chain combines TRBV9 with TRBJ2-1; the D gene is possibly TRBD2 (5 bases). Germline V gene sequence: CDR1 SGDLS, CDR2 YYNGEE. CDR3 length: 14 residues. The V and J ends lost 3 bases and 5 bases respectively, with 12 bases between them. In DNA form, the CDR3 reads TGTGCCAGCAGCGCTACTAGAGGAAACAATGAGCAGTTCTTC. The encoded protein is CASSATRGNNEQFF. Combining the CDR3 with reference TRBV9 and TRBJ2-1 gives the whole variable domain DSGVTQTPKHLITATGQRVTLRCSPRSGDLSVYWYQQSLDQGLQFLIQYYNGEERAKGNILERFSAQQFPDLHSELNLSSLELGDSALYFCASSATRGNNEQFFGPGTRLTVL.

J is TRBJ1-1 and V is TRBV18; no definite D call. V was clipped by 6 bases and J by 2 bases, with 16 bases between them. The CDR3 runs to 15 residues. The germline V gene encodes CDR1 KGHSH and CDR2 LQKENI. The CDR3 protein is CASSPKTLGNTEAFF. CDR3 nucleotides: TGTGCCAGCTCTCCGAAGACACTCGGAAACACTGAAGCTTTCTTT.

This clone was seen only once. J is TRBJ1-2 and V is TRBV18, with TRBD1 matching over 10 bases. The length of the CDR3 is 14 residues. CDR1 and CDR2 (germline): KGHSH, LQKENI. V shed 7 bases, J shed 8 bases, and the junction held 10 bases outside the gene matches. CDR3 coding DNA: TGTGCCAGCTGCGCGACAGGGGGCGCGGAAGGCTACACCTTC. Protein sequence: CASCATGGAEGYTF.

J is TRBJ1-2 and V is TRBV5-6, with TRBD1 matching over 9 bases. The V segment lost 4 bases and the J segment 1 base; nucleotides outside the gene matches: 8. Germline V gene sequence: CDR1 SGHDT, CDR2 YYEEEE. The CDR3 has 16 amino acids. CDR3 residues: CASSPEGTGNNYGYTF. CDR3 DNA sequence: TGTGCCAGCAGCCCTGAGGGGACAGGGAATAACTATGGCTACACCTTC.

This clone has just a few counts. The sample holds other DNA sequences that translate to the same CDR3. The rearrangement joins TRBV7-8 to TRBJ1-3, with a weak D call TRBD1 (5 bases). The germline V gene has CDR1 SGHVS and CDR2 FQNEAQ. V was clipped by 8 bases and J by 0 bases, with 14 bases between them. The CDR3 spans 15 residues. CDR3 nucleotides: TGTGCCAGCTCTTTCGCTGACAGCTCTGGAAACACCATATATTTT. This translates into CASSFADSSGNTIYF.

The V call is TRBV28, the J call TRBJ2-5, with 10 bases that match TRBD2. V gave up 7 bases and J gave up 4 bases; unmatched junction bases: 9. The CDR3 consists of 15 residues. The germline V gene encodes CDR1 MDHEN and CDR2 SYDVKM. The CDR3 loop is CASTPSGRRGETQYF. The CDR3 DNA sequence: TGTGCCAGCACTCCTAGCGGGAGACGAGGAGAGACCCAGTACTTC.